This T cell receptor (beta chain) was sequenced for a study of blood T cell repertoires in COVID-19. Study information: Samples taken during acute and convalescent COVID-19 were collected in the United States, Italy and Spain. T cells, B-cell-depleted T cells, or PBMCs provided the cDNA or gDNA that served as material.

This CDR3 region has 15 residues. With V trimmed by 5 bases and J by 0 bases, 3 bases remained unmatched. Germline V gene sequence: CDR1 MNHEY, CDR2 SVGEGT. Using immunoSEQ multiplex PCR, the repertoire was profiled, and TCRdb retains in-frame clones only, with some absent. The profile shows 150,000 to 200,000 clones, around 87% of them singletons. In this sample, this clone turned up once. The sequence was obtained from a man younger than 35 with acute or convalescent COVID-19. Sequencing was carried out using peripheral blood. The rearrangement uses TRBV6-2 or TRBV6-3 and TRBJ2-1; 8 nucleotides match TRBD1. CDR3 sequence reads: CASSRDRSSYNEQFF. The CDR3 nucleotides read TGTGCCAGCAGTCGGGACAGGAGCTCCTACAATGAGCAGTTCTTC.